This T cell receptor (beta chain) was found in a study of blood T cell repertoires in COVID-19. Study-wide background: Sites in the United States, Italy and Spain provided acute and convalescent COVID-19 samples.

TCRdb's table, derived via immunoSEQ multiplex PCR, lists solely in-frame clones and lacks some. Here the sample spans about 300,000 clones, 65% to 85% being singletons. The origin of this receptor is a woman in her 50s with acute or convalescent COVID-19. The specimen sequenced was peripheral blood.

CDR3 DNA: TGTGCCAGCAGAATCGATGGCGGCTTGGCTGGGGCCAACGTCCTGACTTTC. It codes for CASRIDGGLAGANVLTF. The V call is TRBV5-4, the J call TRBJ2-6, with D uncertain. CDR3 length equals 17 residues. Between the trimmed V and J ends, which lost 5 bases and 2 bases, there was a span of 17 bases. Per the germline V gene, CDR1 is SGHNT and CDR2 is YYREEE (reference sequence).